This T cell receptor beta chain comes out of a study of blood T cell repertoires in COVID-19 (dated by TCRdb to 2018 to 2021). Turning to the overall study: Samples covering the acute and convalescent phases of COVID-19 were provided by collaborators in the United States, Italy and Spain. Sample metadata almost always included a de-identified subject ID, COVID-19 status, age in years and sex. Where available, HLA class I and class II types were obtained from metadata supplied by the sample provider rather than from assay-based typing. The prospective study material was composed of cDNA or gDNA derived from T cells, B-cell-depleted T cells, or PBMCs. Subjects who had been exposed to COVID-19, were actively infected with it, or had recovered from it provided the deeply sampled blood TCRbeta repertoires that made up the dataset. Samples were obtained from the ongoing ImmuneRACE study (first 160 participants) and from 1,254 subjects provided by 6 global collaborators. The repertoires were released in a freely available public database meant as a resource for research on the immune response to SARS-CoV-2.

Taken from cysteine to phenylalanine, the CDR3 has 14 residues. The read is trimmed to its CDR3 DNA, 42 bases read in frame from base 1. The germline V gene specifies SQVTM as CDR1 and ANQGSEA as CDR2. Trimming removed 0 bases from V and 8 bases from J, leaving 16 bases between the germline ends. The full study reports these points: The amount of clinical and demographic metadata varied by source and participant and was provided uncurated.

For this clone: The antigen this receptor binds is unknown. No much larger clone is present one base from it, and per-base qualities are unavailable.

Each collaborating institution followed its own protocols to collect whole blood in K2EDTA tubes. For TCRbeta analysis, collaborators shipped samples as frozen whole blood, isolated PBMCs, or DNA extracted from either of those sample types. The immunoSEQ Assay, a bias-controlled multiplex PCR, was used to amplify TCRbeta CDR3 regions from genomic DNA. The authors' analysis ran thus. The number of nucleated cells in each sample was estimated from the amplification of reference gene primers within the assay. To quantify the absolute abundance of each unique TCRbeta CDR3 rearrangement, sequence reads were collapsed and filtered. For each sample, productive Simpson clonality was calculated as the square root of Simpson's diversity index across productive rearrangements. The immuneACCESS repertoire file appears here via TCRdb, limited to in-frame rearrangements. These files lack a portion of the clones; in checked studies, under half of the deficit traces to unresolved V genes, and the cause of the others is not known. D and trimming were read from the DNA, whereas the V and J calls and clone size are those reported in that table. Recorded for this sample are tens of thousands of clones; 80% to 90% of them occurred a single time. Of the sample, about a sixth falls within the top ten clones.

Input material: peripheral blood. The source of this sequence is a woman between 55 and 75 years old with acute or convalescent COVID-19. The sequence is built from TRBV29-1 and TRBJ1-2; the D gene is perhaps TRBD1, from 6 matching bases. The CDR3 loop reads CSVEETNRVFGYTF. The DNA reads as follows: TGCAGCGTTGAAGAGACTAACAGGGTATTCGGCTACACCTTC. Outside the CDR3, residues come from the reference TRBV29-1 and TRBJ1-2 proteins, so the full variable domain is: SAVISQKPSRDICQRGTSLTIQCQVDSQVTMMFWYRQQPGQSLTLIATANQGSEATYESGFVIDKFPISRPNLTFSTLTVSNMSPEDSSIYLCSVEETNRVFGYTFGSGTRLTVV.